The entry below describes one TCR beta chain. The sample originates from a study of blood T cell repertoires in COVID-19. Study details: Spain, Italy and the United States supplied samples that represented acute and convalescent COVID-19. From T cells, B-cell-depleted T cells, or PBMCs came the material, which was cDNA or gDNA.

In the original workflow: The assay estimated nucleated cells by amplifying reference gene primers. The repertoire was sequenced with immunoSEQ multiplex PCR; TCRdb's copy has only in-frame clones and lacks some. V, J and clone size reflect that table, while D and trimming were determined from the DNA. Of around 180,000 clones in the sample, roughly 82% were seen once. The V and J ends lost 6 bases and 0 bases respectively, with 17 bases between them. From germline, CDR1 is MRHNA and CDR2 SNTAGT. This CDR3 is built from 16 residues. The sample taken for sequencing was peripheral blood. This TCR came from a woman aged 30 to 39 with acute or convalescent COVID-19. This chain links TRBV6-4 with TRBJ1-2; perhaps TRBD1 as D (6 bases). The CDR3 DNA reads TGTGCCAGCAGCCGTGGGGGGGCGTCGGCTAACTATGGCTACACCTTC. Translating it yields CASSRGGASANYGYTF.